This entry concerns a single T cell receptor beta chain. The data were produced by immunoSEQ multiplex PCR, yet TCRdb's version contains in-frame clones alone and is incomplete. Of over 2 million clones in the sample, 85% to 95% were seen once. CDR1 and CDR2 from the germline V gene are SNHLY and FYNNEI. There are 17 residues in the CDR3. The trim removed 2 bases at V and 5 bases at J, leaving 8 bases unmatched. The sample belongs to a study of shared clonotypes between healthy human individuals. Study-wide background: Three CD4 naive, three CD4 memory, two CD8 naive and one CD8 memory plate were used per donor.

Sample: naive CD4+ T cells sorted from blood. Subset given: CD45RA+ positively selected. V is TRBV2 and J is TRBJ2-3, with 12 nucleotides matching TRBD2. The sequence was obtained from a man in his late teens or twenties in good health. The CDR3: CASSEIPTSGGKDTQYF. In nucleotides, the CDR3 is TGTGCCAGCAGTGAAATTCCGACTAGCGGGGGTAAAGATACGCAGTATTTT. Full variable domain (outside the CDR3, taken from reference TRBV2 and TRBJ2-3): EPEVTQTPSHQVTQMGQEVILRCVPISNHLYFYWYRQILGQKVEFLVSFYNNEISEKSEIFDDQFSVERPDGSNFTLKIRSTKLEDSAMYFCASSEIPTSGGKDTQYFGPGTRLTVL.